Below, 19 T cell receptor beta chains from the same sample are listed, as sequenced in a study of cytomegalovirus exposure and HLA in healthy donors. PCR primers comprised 60 Vbeta and 13 Jbeta primers. Data came from immunoSEQ multiplex PCR; TCRdb stores just in-frame clones and leaves some out. Of about 97,000 clones in the sample, around 72% are singletons; the top ten hold around 3.5%. Sequenced: PBMCs. These receptors were collected from a man aged 35-49 years in good health and CMV-seronegative.

This clone was counted a single time. The chain joins TRBV5-1 to TRBJ2-5, with 13 positions matching TRBD2. The V gene's germline CDR1 is SGHRS and CDR2 YFSETQ. V shed 9 bases and J 2 bases; nucleotides not matched to a gene: 10. The CDR3 is 16 residues long. The CDR3 DNA follows: TGCGCCACCGCGACTAGCGGGGGGACCTTACAAGAGACCCAGTACTTC. Translation: CATATSGGTLQETQYF.

J is TRBJ2-7 and V is TRBV2; 9 nucleotides align to TRBD1. The CDR3 is made up of 13 amino acids. Unmatched junction bases numbered 4, after V lost 5 bases and J lost 5 bases. The germline CDR1 and CDR2 sequences are SNHLY and FYNNEI. The CDR3 DNA is TGTGCCAGCAGTAGGACAGGGGCCAACGAGCAGTACTTC. Amino acid sequence: CASSRTGANEQYF.

Remarks on this clone: The same CDR3 also results from other DNA sequences found in this sample. The chain combines TRBV6-6 with TRBJ2-2, with TRBD1 matching 7 bases. This CDR3 is built from 15 residues. Germline V gene data show CDR1 as MNHNY and CDR2 as SVGAGI (reference sequence). V lost 6 bases and J lost 10; bases outside the gene matches: 14. Here the CDR3 reads CASRHRAGGDEELFF. Written as DNA, the CDR3 is TGTGCCAGCAGACATCGGGCAGGGGGAGATGAGGAGCTGTTTTTT.

The rearrangement links TRBV6-5 to TRBJ1-2; no definite D call. V dropped 0 bases and J dropped 7 bases, with 9 bases sitting between them. The CDR3 has 13 residues. Per the germline V gene, CDR1 is MNHEY and CDR2 is SVGAGI. The CDR3 coding sequence is TGTGCCAGCAGTTACTCGTACTGGTCTGGCTACACCTTC. Protein: CASSYSYWSGYTF.

For this clone: Other DNA sequences in the sample encode the same CDR3. The V and J genes are TRBV18 and TRBJ1-3; no clear D gene. The CDR3 runs to 13 residues. V was pared by 6 bases and J by 0 bases, with 6 bases between. Germline-derived CDR1 and CDR2 are KGHSH and LQKENI. CDR3 residues: CASSRSSGNTIYF. The CDR3 region has the DNA TGTGCCAGCTCGAGGAGCTCTGGAAACACCATATATTTT.

This sequence joins TRBV2 and TRBJ1-6, with D unresolved. The CDR3 covers 12 residues. Trimming left V 7 bases short and J 11 bases short, with 12 bases between. From germline, CDR1 is SNHLY and CDR2 FYNNEI. Here the CDR3 reads CASNGLNPPLHF. Here the CDR3 DNA reads TGTGCCAGCAATGGACTGAATCCACCCCTCCACTTT. Looking up the rest from reference TRBV2 and TRBJ1-6 gives the full variable domain: EPEVTQTPSHQVTQMGQEVILRCVPISNHLYFYWYRQILGQKVEFLVSFYNNEISEKSEIFDDQFSVERPDGSNFTLKIRSTKLEDSAMYFCASNGLNPPLHFGNGTRLTVT.

This clone was counted once. The CDR3 protein is CASSIGRRGRDSYNEQFF. The CDR3 coding sequence is TGTGCCAGTAGTATAGGAAGGAGGGGGCGCGACTCCTACAATGAGCAGTTCTTC. The chain combines TRBV19 with TRBJ2-1, with a possible D match to TRBD1 (7 bases). V gave up 1 base and J gave up 0 bases, with 16 bases separating them. The germline CDR1 and CDR2 sequences are LNHDA and SQIVND (reference sequence). This CDR3 is built from 18 residues.

V and J are TRBV7-6 and TRBJ2-5, with 10 bases fitting TRBD2. CDR3 length: 14 amino acids. CDR1 SGHVS and CDR2 FNYEAQ come from the germline V gene. V lost 1 base, J lost 4 bases, and 0 bases stayed unmatched. The CDR3 region is CASSLVAGGETQYF. CDR3 coding DNA: TGTGCCAGCAGCTTAGTAGCGGGGGGAGAGACCCAGTACTTC.

This clone appeared once. This chain connects TRBV7-2 to TRBJ1-1, with a tentative D call TRBD1 (5 bases). The length of the CDR3 is 17 residues. Trimming took off 5 bases at V and 0 bases at J, with 19 bases between the two ends. From germline, CDR1 is SGHTA and CDR2 FQGNSA. This CDR3 is CASSPRARVSLNTEAFF. CDR3 nucleotide sequence: TGTGCCAGCAGCCCCCGTGCCAGGGTCTCACTGAACACTGAAGCTTTCTTT.

Only a few counts were recorded for this clone. The chain joins TRBV6-6 to TRBJ1-3; 9 nucleotides match TRBD1. V shed 5 bases and J 6 bases; nucleotides not matched to a gene: 5. CDR1 MNHNY and CDR2 SVGAGI come from the germline V gene (reference sequence). This CDR3 comprises 14 residues. CDR3 amino acids: CASSARTGVNTIYF. Here the CDR3 DNA reads TGTGCCAGCAGTGCCAGGACAGGGGTAAACACCATATATTTT.

The J gene is TRBJ2-3, the V gene TRBV7-2; 11 bases fit TRBD2. CDR3 length: 16 residues. The J segment lost 3 bases and the V segment lost 2 bases, leaving 4 bases of the junction unmatched. CDR1 and CDR2 from the germline V gene are SGHTA and FQGNSA. Here the CDR3 DNA reads TGTGCCAGCAGCTTAACTAGCGGGGGAGCGACAGATACGCAGTATTTT. Protein product: CASSLTSGGATDTQYF. Supplemented by reference TRBV7-2 and TRBJ2-3, the full variable domain reads GAGVSQSPSNKVTEKGKDVELRCDPISGHTALYWYRQSLGQGLEFLIYFQGNSAPDKSGLPSDRFSAERTGGSVSTLTIQRTQQEDSAVYLCASSLTSGGATDTQYFGPGTRLTVL.

There are a few counts of this clone. The rearrangement links TRBV1 to TRBJ2-3; the D segment call TRBD2 is taken from the table without a DNA check. TRBV1 is classified as a pseudogene. This CDR3 is built from 15 residues. For the CDR3, the DNA is TGCACCAGCAGACGACTAGCGGAGAGCACAGATACGCAGTATTTT. Amino acids: CTSRRLAESTDTQYF.

V usage is TRBV2 and J usage is TRBJ1-1; D possibly corresponds to TRBD1 (5 bases). Germline V gives CDR1 SNHLY, CDR2 FYNNEI. This CDR3 is 13 amino acids long. Trimming cost V 11 bases and J 2 bases, with 15 bases left between them. The CDR3 nucleotides read TGTGCCGGAAAGACAGATACTAACACTGAAGCTTTCTTT. Protein sequence: CAGKTDTNTEAFF. Looking up the rest from reference TRBV2 and TRBJ1-1 gives the full variable domain: EPEVTQTPSHQVTQMGQEVILRCVPISNHLYFYWYRQILGQKVEFLVSFYNNEISEKSEIFDDQFSVERPDGSNFTLKIRSTKLEDSAMYFCAGKTDTNTEAFFGQGTRLTVV.

In this sample, this clone turned up once. The V call is TRBV6-1, the J call TRBJ1-2; D remains unclear. Between the trimmed V and J ends, which lost 3 bases and 4 bases, there was a span of 3 bases. This CDR3 spans 11 amino acids. The germline gives CDR1 MNHNS, CDR2 SASEGT. CDR3 DNA sequence: TGTGCCAGCAGTGAGGCCTATGGCTACACCTTC. It translates to CASSEAYGYTF.

This clone was seen only a few times. The chain links TRBV5-6 to TRBJ2-3, with D maybe TRBD2 (7 bases). V was clipped by 1 base and J by 5 bases, with 17 bases between them. The CDR3 is 16 residues long. CDR1 and CDR2 (germline): SGHDT, YYEEEE. CDR3 in DNA: TGTGCCAGCAGCTTGTCCGGGGGGCGGTGGGGAGATACGCAGTATTTT. Its translation is CASSLSGGRWGDTQYF.

The chain is built from TRBV27 and TRBJ2-1; the match to TRBD2 covers 9 bases. Germline CDR1 reads MNHEY; CDR2 reads SMNVEV (reference sequence). The CDR3 covers 14 residues. The V and J ends lost 4 bases and 7 bases, in that order; junction bases with no gene match: 5. The DNA for the CDR3 is TGTGCCAGCAGTTGGGGACTAGCTTTGAATGAGCAGTTCTTC. Its translation: CASSWGLALNEQFF.

The chain has TRBV28 and TRBJ1-1; weak D call: TRBD1 (6 bases). This CDR3 is 13 amino acids long. Germline assignment: CDR1 MDHEN and CDR2 SYDVKM. The CDR3 reads CAVWGHVNTEAFF. CDR3 nucleotides: TGTGCAGTGTGGGGACATGTGAACACTGAAGCTTTCTTT.

This clone was detected only once. The chain has TRBV7-2 and TRBJ1-2; 9 bases line up with TRBD1. The J segment lost 7 bases and the V segment lost 5 bases, leaving 5 bases of the junction unmatched. Germline V gives CDR1 SGHTA, CDR2 FQGNSA. The CDR3 has 13 residues. The CDR3 sequence: CASSGDRAFGYTF. CDR3 sequence (DNA): TGTGCCAGCAGCGGGGACAGGGCATTTGGCTACACCTTC.

The chain uses TRBV18 and TRBJ1-5; the D gene is possibly TRBD1 (5 bases). The germline CDR1 and CDR2 sequences are KGHSH and LQKENI. Trimming took 5 bases from V and 1 from J, leaving 15 bases between them. The CDR3 totals 16 residues. CDR3 sequence reads: CASSSFGTGSNQPQHF. CDR3 coding DNA: TGTGCCAGCTCATCCTTTGGGACTGGGAGCAATCAGCCCCAGCATTTT.